Following are 5 T cell receptor beta chains from one sample sequenced in a study of a mutant IDH1 vaccine in newly diagnosed glioma. TCRdb's copy holds only in-frame clones and misses some; the assay was immunoSEQ multiplex PCR. This sample yields over 50,000 clones, of which over 75% are seen a single time; 4.9% belongs to the top ten. This sample's time point: week 47, end of study. A single vaccine dose contained 300 ug of mutant IDH1 20-mer peptide, and topical imiquimod was used with it. No antigen has been identified for these receptors. Sequences were derived from PBMCs, sampled from a glioma patient whose treatment included an IDH1 peptide vaccine. The source is a middle-aged woman with glioma. Some clones in this sample may be carry-over from other donors' samples.

A few counts support this clone. The chain links TRBV9 to TRBJ1-1; D perhaps matches TRBD1 (5 bases). The CDR3 has 13 residues. Trimming took off 0 bases at V and 5 bases at J, with 8 bases between the two ends. From germline, CDR1 is SGDLS and CDR2 YYNGEE. CDR3 sequence reads: CASSVGWGTEAFF. In nucleotides, the CDR3 is TGTGCCAGCAGCGTAGGGTGGGGGACTGAAGCTTTCTTT. The entire variable domain, with the rest obtained from reference TRBV9 and TRBJ1-1, is as follows: DSGVTQTPKHLITATGQRVTLRCSPRSGDLSVYWYQQSLDQGLQFLIQYYNGEERAKGNILERFSAQQFPDLHSELNLSSLELGDSALYFCASSVGWGTEAFFGQGTRLTVV.

V and J are TRBV6-5 and TRBJ2-7, with 7 nucleotides matching TRBD2. The CDR3 consists of 15 residues. The germline gives CDR1 MNHEY, CDR2 SVGAGI. The J segment lost 2 bases and the V segment lost 2 bases, leaving 6 bases of the junction unmatched. The chain's CDR3 is CASSYGGRGTYEQYF. The CDR3 DNA sequence: TGTGCCAGCAGTTACGGCGGGCGGGGGACCTACGAGCAGTACTTC.

The CDR3 DNA reads TGTGCCAGCAGTTACTTCCTAGGACAAGGGGACACTGAAGCTTTCTTT. Protein: CASSYFLGQGDTEAFF. V and J are TRBV6-5 and TRBJ1-1; the D gene is possibly TRBD1 (5 bases). This CDR3 comprises 16 residues. The germline V and J ends were trimmed by 1 base and 3 bases, with 15 bases remaining between them. The V gene's germline CDR1 is MNHEY and CDR2 SVGAGI.

CDR3 protein: CAWRGGLWNSPLHF. The CDR3 DNA reads TGTGCCTGGAGGGGGGGGTTATGGAATTCACCCCTCCACTTT. The chain recombines TRBV30 with TRBJ1-6, with D possibly matching TRBD1 (5 bases). The germline V gene encodes CDR1 GTSNPN and CDR2 SVGIG (reference sequence). V lost 3 bases, J lost 7 bases, and 13 bases lay in between. The CDR3 is 14 amino acids.

V usage is TRBV7-2 and J usage is TRBJ1-3; D is perhaps TRBD1 (5 bases). Trimming removed 5 bases at V and 4 bases at J, with 12 bases between. The CDR3 is 14 residues long. CDR1 and CDR2 (germline): SGHTA, FQGNSA. CDR3 coding DNA: TGTGCCAGCAGCCCGCCCGGGGCCGGAAACACCATATATTTT. Translation gives CASSPPGAGNTIYF. The full variable domain, in which reference TRBV7-2 and TRBJ1-3 provide the parts outside the CDR3, is GAGVSQSPSNKVTEKGKDVELRCDPISGHTALYWYRQSLGQGLEFLIYFQGNSAPDKSGLPSDRFSAERTGGSVSTLTIQRTQQEDSAVYLCASSPPGAGNTIYFGEGSWLTVV.